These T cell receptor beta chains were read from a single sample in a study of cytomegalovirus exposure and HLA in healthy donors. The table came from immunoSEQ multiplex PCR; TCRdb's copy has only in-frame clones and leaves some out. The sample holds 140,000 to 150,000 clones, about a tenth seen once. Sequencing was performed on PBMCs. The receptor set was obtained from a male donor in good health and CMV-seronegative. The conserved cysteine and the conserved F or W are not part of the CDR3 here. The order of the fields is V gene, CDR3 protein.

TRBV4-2 ASSQDPGTGPGNTIY
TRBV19 ASSIGREGEQF
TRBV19 ASTAGNQETQY
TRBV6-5 ASSRQDPNTGELF
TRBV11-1 ASSLRVGTGTLGNEQF
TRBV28 ASRARTIYQPQH
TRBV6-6 ASSSRMTYEQY
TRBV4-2 ASSQAGRDTEAF
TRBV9 ASSAGTTRSTDTQY
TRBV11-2 ASSLVPGTTGETQY
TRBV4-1 ASSQEPGTTEAF
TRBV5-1 ASSFVSGGSNTEAF
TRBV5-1 ASSGSGRDTEAF
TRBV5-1 ASGTGGADGELF
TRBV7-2 ASNNLGTEETQY
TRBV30 AWRASGEGINQPQH
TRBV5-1 ASSLKAGGLTDTQY
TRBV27 ASSLRGFNYGYT
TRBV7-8 ATRTVLSYEQY
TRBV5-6 ASSLVQGDGTEAF
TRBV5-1 ASREDRQEILNTGELF
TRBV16 ASSQWLAGAPGEQY
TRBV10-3 AINVAGANTGELF
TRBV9 ASALLSTGRGGYT
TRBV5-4 ASSLARVGSASGNTIY
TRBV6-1 ASILGQGATEAF
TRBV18 ASSPPPQYEQY
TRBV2 ASVQDRGPNTGELF